This TCR beta chain is from a study of response to subunit inactivated influenza vaccine. Findings and limits, study-wide: Researchers suggested that each seasonal influenza vaccination recruits few new T cells.

TCRdb independently ran MiXCR on the RT-PCR reads; one entry per CDR3 protein. The data show 550,000 to 800,000 distinct CDR3 sequences, with 15% to 19% seen just once and approximately 10% held by the top ten. CDR3 length equals 14 residues. V lost 0 bases and J 4 bases, leaving 13 bases between the germline ends. Germline CDR1 is GTSNPN and CDR2 is SVGIG (reference sequence). This clonotype was observed once. What it recognizes is unknown. The TCR originated in a man aged 50-60 years who received an inactivated influenza vaccine. J is TRBJ2-7 and V is TRBV30, with D uncertain. The source was PBMCs from blood, collected 11 to 12 days after vaccination. CDR3 bases: TGTGCCTGGAGTGTACCCTACCGGCGATACGAGCAGTACTTC. This codes for CAWSVPYRRYEQYF.